The source of this T cell receptor (beta chain) is a study of CD4 T cells in relation to SARS-CoV-2 and coronaviruses. Study observations and caveats: In around 63% of donors, memory CD4+ clonotypes crossrecognized SARS-CoV-2 and at least one common cold coronavirus spike.

The CDR3 totals 15 residues. The V and J ends lost 1 base and 3 bases respectively, with 10 bases between them. Germline V lookup: CDR1 MNHEY, CDR2 SVGAGI. Before the COVID-19 pandemic, during about 2010-2019, CD4+ T cells were taken from unexposed donors. After ten to eleven days of culture, CD4+ T cells were isolated. On this clone: As yet, its antigen is unknown.

TCRdb's table, derived via immunoSEQ multiplex PCR, lists solely in-frame clones and lacks some. The sample has 23,000 or so clones, around 74% seen once. This receptor was identified in a human donor in good health. The source material was CD4+ T cells from PBMCs, cultured in vitro. The V gene is TRBV6-5, the J gene TRBJ1-5; D might be TRBD1 (5 bases). The CDR3 loop is CASSYLGHPNQPQHF. CDR3 in DNA: TGTGCCAGCAGTTACTTAGGACACCCCAATCAGCCCCAGCATTTT.